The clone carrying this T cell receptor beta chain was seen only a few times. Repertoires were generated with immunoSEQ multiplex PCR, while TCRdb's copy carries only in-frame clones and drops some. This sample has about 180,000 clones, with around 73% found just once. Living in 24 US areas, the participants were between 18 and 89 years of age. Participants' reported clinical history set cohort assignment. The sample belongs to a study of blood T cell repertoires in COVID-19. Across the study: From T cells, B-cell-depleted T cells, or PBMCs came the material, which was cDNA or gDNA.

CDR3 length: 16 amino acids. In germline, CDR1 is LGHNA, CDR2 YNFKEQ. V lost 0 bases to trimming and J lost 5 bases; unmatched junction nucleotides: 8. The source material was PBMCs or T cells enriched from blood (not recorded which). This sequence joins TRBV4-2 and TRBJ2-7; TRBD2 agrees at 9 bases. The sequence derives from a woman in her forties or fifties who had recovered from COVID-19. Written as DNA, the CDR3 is TGTGCCAGCAGCCAAGATCTAAGGCGGGAGGGAAACGAGCAGTACTTC. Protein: CASSQDLRREGNEQYF.